This T cell receptor (beta chain) is drawn from a study of T cell changes during pregnancy in multiple sclerosis. The assay was immunoSEQ multiplex PCR, and TCRdb's table has in-frame clones only and misses some. Found here are around 34,000 clones, 90% of them singletons; the top ten hold roughly an eighth. This CDR3 region has 13 residues. Germline V gene sequence: CDR1 SEHNR, CDR2 FQNEAQ (reference sequence). J lost 5 bases, V lost 5 bases, and 3 bases had no gene match. This rearrangement joins TRBV7-9 to TRBJ2-1; 7 nucleotides align to TRBD2. The sequence derives from a female donor with multiple sclerosis, enrolled in a pregnancy study. The specimen comprised CD8+ T cells from peripheral blood mononuclear cells, sampled in the first trimester of pregnancy. As DNA, the CDR3 is TGTGCCAGCAGCCCAACTAGCGACAATGAGCAGTTCTTC. Its translation is CASSPTSDNEQFF.